These T cell receptor beta chains were read from a single sample in a study of CD8+CD57+ T cells in acquired aplastic anemia. TCRdb processed the reads anew with MiXCR; each CDR3 protein has one entry. The data contain 200,000 to 250,000 distinct CDR3 sequences, under 50% of them singletons. Sequencing was carried out using sorted CD4+, CD8+, or CD8+CD57+ T cells (not recorded which) from PBMCs. These receptors originate from a human donor with aplastic anemia. Both conserved end residues are part of each CDR3. The D gene is left open where the match is weak. A row's size may be missing; if present it is once, few, many or a size class.

>TRBJ2-2|TRBV2|TRBD1|many
CASSEAQTGGTGELFF
TGTGCCAGCAGTGAAGCCCAGACAGGGGGCACCGGGGAGCTGTTTTTT
>TRBJ1-3|TRBV13|TRBD1|many
CASSLGTGAGNTIYF
TGTGCCAGCAGCCTTGGGACAGGGGCCGGAAACACCATATATTTT
>TRBJ2-1|TRBV11-3|-|many
CASSTDGDPTNEQFF
TGTGCCAGCAGCACAGATGGCGATCCTACAAATGAGCAGTTCTTC
>TRBJ2-3|TRBV19|TRBD2|many
CASSIARGGRTDTQYF
TGTGCCAGTAGTATTGCGCGGGGGGGCCGGACAGATACGCAGTATTTT
>TRBJ1-1|TRBV10-3|-|many
CAISALAGSEAFF
TGTGCCATCAGTGCCCTGGCGGGGTCTGAAGCTTTCTTT
>TRBJ2-2|TRBV2|-|-
CASSPTWLDSPGSCFF
-
>TRBJ1-6|TRBV7-3|-|-
CASSSTGTASSPLHF
TGTGCCAGCAGCTCGACCGGGACGGCGAGCTCACCCCTCCACTTT
>TRBJ1-6|TRBV15|-|-
CATSSRDRNSPLHF
TGTGCCACCAGCAGCAGGGATAGGAATTCACCCCTCCACTTT
>TRBJ2-5|TRBV25-1|-|-
CASRDNQETQYF
TGTGCCAGCAGGGACAACCAAGAGACCCAGTACTTC
>TRBJ1-2|TRBV6-5|-|many
CASSYSWGGDYGYTF
TGTGCCAGCAGTTACTCTTGGGGGGGAGACTATGGCTACACCTTC
>TRBJ1-1|TRBV19|TRBD1|-
CASSIEGTGGVWTEAFF
TGTGCCAGTAGTATTGAGGGGACAGGGGGAGTTTGGACTGAAGCTTTCTTT
>TRBJ1-1|TRBV20-1|-|-
CSARRGAEAFF
TGCAGTGCTAGGCGGGGGGCTGAAGCTTTCTTT
>TRBJ1-2|TRBV6-6|TRBD1|few
CASSYGDRIQGGGYTF
TGTGCCAGCAGTTACGGGGACAGGATTCAAGGAGGAGGCTACACCTTC
>TRBJ1-5|TRBV2|-|-
CASQEGWGSNQPQHF
TGTGCCAGCCAGGAGGGTTGGGGTAGCAATCAGCCCCAGCATTTT
>TRBJ1-1|TRBV20-1|-|many
CSARDTQVDWNTEAFF
TGCAGTGCTAGAGATACTCAAGTGGACTGGAACACTGAAGCTTTCTTT
>TRBJ2-7|TRBV10-1|TRBD2|once
CASSGGGDVYEQYF
TGCGCCAGCAGTGGCGGGGGGGACGTCTACGAGCAGTACTTC
>TRBJ2-3|TRBV7-9|-|few
CASSWQETPTDTQYF
TGTGCCAGCAGTTGGCAGGAAACCCCCACAGATACGCAGTATTTT
>TRBJ2-7|TRBV7-2|TRBD2|-
CASSLFLAGGSEQYF
TGTGCCAGCAGCTTATTCCTAGCGGGGGGTTCCGAGCAGTACTTC
>TRBJ1-5|TRBV7-9|TRBD1|-
CASSRQQGAENQPQHF
TGTGCCAGCAGCCGCCAACAGGGGGCGGAAAATCAGCCCCAGCATTTT
>TRBJ1-2|TRBV5-1|-|-
CASSPGHEGSGYTF
TGCGCCAGCAGCCCAGGACACGAAGGATCTGGCTACACCTTC
>TRBJ2-7|TRBV10-3|TRBD2|-
CAISARLADEQYF
TGTGCCATCAGTGCCCGGCTAGCGGACGAGCAGTACTTC
>TRBJ1-5|TRBV19|TRBD1|many
CASTPGGGNQPQHF
TGTGCCAGTACCCCAGGGGGTGGCAATCAGCCCCAGCATTTT
>TRBJ1-4|TRBV19|TRBD1|many
CASKLTGEGTNEKLFF
TGTGCCAGTAAATTGACAGGGGAAGGAACTAATGAAAAACTGTTTTTT
>TRBJ1-2|TRBV7-3|TRBD1|once
CASSLTALDRGVKNYGYTF
TGTGCCAGCAGCTTGACGGCCTTGGACAGGGGGGTTAAGAACTATGGCTACACCTTC
>TRBJ2-7|TRBV7-9|-|-
CASSLVGGTVSHEQYF
TGTGCCAGCAGCTTAGTTGGGGGGACAGTGAGCCACGAGCAGTACTTC
>TRBJ2-6|TRBV7-8|-|-
CASSLQYSGANVLTF
TGTGCCAGCAGCTTACAGTACTCTGGGGCCAACGTCCTGACTTTC
>TRBJ1-2|TRBV19|TRBD1|many
CASSVDSRTGGHGYTF
TGTGCCAGTAGTGTCGATTCGAGGACAGGGGGCCATGGCTACACCTTC
>TRBJ2-7|TRBV20-1|TRBD2|many
CSASPSGTYEQYF
TGCAGTGCTAGTCCTAGCGGGACCTACGAGCAGTACTTC
>TRBJ1-6|TRBV3-1|-|-
CASSEGRGTISPLHF
TGTGCCAGCAGCGAAGGCCGAGGGACAATCTCACCCCTCCACTTT
>TRBJ2-3|TRBV9|-|-
CASSQPARGGLDTQYF
TGTGCCAGCAGCCAGCCCGCGAGGGGGGGCCTAGATACGCAGTATTTT
>TRBJ1-4|TRBV11-2|-|many
CASSLDPSLNEKLFF
TGTGCCAGCAGCTTAGATCCCAGCCTTAATGAAAAACTGTTTTTT
>TRBJ2-5|TRBV12-3/TRBV12-4|TRBD2|many
CASSLAGTSGTQYF
TGTGCCAGCAGCCTAGCGGGTACCTCGGGGACCCAGTACTTC
>TRBJ2-2|TRBV6-6|-|-
CASNARGNTGELFF
TGTGCCAGCAATGCGCGGGGGAACACCGGGGAGCTGTTTTTT
>TRBJ2-3|TRBV7-6|-|-
CASSLARSYNEQYF
TGTGCCAGCAGCTTAGCCAGGTCCTACAATGAGCAGTATTTT
>TRBJ1-2|TRBV20-1|-|many
CSANRVANYGYTF
TGCAGTGCCAATCGTGTAGCTAACTATGGCTACACCTTC
>TRBJ1-2|TRBV6-2/TRBV6-3|TRBD1|-
CASSYRTGVYYGYTF
TGTGCCAGCAGTTACAGGACAGGGGTTTACTATGGCTACACCTTC
>TRBJ2-2|TRBV7-7|-|many
CASSLAGTGELFF
TGTGCTAGCAGCTTAGCCGGCACCGGGGAGCTGTTTTTT
>TRBJ1-2|TRBV2|-|-
CASRVGGTLGYTF
TGTGCCAGCAGGGTGGGTGGGACTTTGGGCTACACCTTC